Following are 5 T cell receptor beta chains from one sample sequenced in a study of T-cell memory formation after mild COVID-19. From the 5' RACE reads, TCRdb called clonotypes with MiXCR, one entry per CDR3 protein. The data show fewer than 300,000 distinct CDR3 sequences, over 15% seen once. The sample comprised PBMCs or a T cell subset sorted from them (not recorded which). These receptors all stem from a man aged 18 to 35 who had mild COVID-19 (a few samples of this study predate the infection). Cell type and time point are not known.

The chain recombines TRBV4-3 with TRBJ1-6; D is perhaps TRBD1 (5 bases). There are 14 residues in the CDR3. The ends were cut back, 4 bases at V and 11 bases at J, with 15 bases in the middle. Germline CDR1 and CDR2: LGHNA and YSLEER. The CDR3: CASSPEQAWTPLHF. The CDR3 DNA reads as TGCGCCAGCAGCCCCGAACAGGCCTGGACACCCCTCCACTTT.

This chain connects TRBV5-4 to TRBJ1-1; D call uncertain. Germline CDR1 and CDR2: SGHNT and YYREEE (reference sequence). With 4 bases removed from V and 1 base from J, the gap between germline ends came to 8 bases. CDR3 length equals 13 residues. The CDR3 DNA is TGTGCCAGCAGCCCTGGGAAGAACACTGAAGCTTTCTTT. Its protein product is CASSPGKNTEAFF. Using reference TRBV5-4 and TRBJ1-1 for the parts outside the CDR3, the full variable domain is ETGVTQSPTHLIKTRGQQVTLRCSSQSGHNTVSWYQQALGQGPQFIFQYYREEENGRGNFPPRFSGLQFPNYSSELNVNALELDDSALYLCASSPGKNTEAFFGQGTRLTVV.

The rearrangement uses TRBV4-1 and TRBJ2-2; the D is unclear. Germline V lookup: CDR1 MGHRA, CDR2 YSYEKL. Trimming cost V 0 bases and J 6 bases, with 11 bases left between them. The CDR3 has 15 residues. The CDR3 spells CASSQEELVPGELFF. The CDR3 coding sequence is TGCGCCAGCAGCCAAGAGGAACTTGTTCCCGGGGAGCTGTTTTTT.

This clonotype turned up a few times. This chain connects TRBV6-5 to TRBJ1-2; 7 nucleotides agree with TRBD1. Germline V gene lookup returns CDR1 MNHEY and CDR2 SVGAGI. The V and J ends lost 4 bases and 4 bases, in that order; junction bases with no gene match: 6. CDR3 length equals 14 residues. The chain's CDR3 is CASSFLRDSYGYTF. In DNA form, the CDR3 reads TGTGCCAGCAGTTTCTTACGGGACAGCTATGGCTACACCTTC.

The chain combines TRBV29-1 with TRBJ2-3; no firm D call. Trimming pared 7 bases from V and 1 base from J, leaving 12 bases between. This CDR3 comprises 13 residues. The germline V gene has CDR1 SQVTM and CDR2 ANQGSEA. CDR3 nucleotide sequence: TGCAGCGCCTCCGGCCGACGCACAGATACGCAGTATTTT. Protein sequence: CSASGRRTDTQYF.